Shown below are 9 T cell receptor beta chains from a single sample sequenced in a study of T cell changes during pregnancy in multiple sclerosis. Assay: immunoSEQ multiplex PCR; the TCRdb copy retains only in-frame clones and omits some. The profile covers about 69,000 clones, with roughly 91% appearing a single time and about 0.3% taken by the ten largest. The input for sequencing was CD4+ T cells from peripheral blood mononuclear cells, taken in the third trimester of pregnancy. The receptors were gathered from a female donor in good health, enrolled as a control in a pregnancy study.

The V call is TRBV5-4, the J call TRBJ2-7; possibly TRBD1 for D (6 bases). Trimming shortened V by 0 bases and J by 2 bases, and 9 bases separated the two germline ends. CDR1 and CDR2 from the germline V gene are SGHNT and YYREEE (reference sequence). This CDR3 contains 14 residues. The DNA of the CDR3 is TGTGCCAGCAGCTTGGACGGACAGACCTACGAGCAGTACTTC. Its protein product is CASSLDGQTYEQYF.

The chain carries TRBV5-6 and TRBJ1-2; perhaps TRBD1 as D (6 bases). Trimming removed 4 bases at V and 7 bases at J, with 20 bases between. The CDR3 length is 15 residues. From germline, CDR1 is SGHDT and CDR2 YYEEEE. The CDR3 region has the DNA TGTGCCAGCAGCCTTGAACAGGGTTTACGTACTGGCTACACCTTC. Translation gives CASSLEQGLRTGYTF. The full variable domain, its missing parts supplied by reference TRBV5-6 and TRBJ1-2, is DAGVTQSPTHLIKTRGQQVTLRCSPKSGHDTVSWYQQALGQGPQFIFQYYEEEERQRGNFPDRFSGHQFPNYSSELNVNALLLGDSALYLCASSLEQGLRTGYTFGSGTRLTVV.

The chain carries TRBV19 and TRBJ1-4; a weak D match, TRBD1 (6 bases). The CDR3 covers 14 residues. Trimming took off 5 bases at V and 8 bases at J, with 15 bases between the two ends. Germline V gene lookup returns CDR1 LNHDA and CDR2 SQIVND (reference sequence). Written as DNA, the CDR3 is TGTGCCAGTAGTTCAAATATCGGGACAGAAAAACTGTTTTTT. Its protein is CASSSNIGTEKLFF.

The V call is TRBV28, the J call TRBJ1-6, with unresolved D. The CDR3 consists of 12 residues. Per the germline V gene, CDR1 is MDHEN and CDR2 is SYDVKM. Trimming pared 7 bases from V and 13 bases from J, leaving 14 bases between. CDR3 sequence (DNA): TGTGCCAGCACCCCTCGGAGCCCTCCCCTCCACTTT. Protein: CASTPRSPPLHF.

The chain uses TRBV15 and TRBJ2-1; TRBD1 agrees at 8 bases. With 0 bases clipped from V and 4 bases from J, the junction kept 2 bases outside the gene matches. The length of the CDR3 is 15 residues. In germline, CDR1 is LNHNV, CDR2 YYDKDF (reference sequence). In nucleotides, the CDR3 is TGTGCCACCAGCAGAGACCGGACAGGGTACAATGAGCAGTTCTTC. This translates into CATSRDRTGYNEQFF.

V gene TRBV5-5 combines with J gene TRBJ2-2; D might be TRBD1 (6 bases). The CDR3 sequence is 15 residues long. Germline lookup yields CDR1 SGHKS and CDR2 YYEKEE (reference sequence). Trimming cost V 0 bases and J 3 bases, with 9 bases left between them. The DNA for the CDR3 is TGTGCCAGCAGCTTGGACAGGGCGGACACCGGGGAGCTGTTTTTT. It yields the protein CASSLDRADTGELFF.

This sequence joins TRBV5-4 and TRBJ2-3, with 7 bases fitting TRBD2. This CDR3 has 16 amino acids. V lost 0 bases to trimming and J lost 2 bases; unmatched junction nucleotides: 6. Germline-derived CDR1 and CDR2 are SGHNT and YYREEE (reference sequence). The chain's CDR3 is CASSLGLARTTDTQYF. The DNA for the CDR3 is TGTGCCAGCAGCTTGGGACTAGCTAGGACCACAGATACGCAGTATTTT. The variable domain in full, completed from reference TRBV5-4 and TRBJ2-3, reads ETGVTQSPTHLIKTRGQQVTLRCSSQSGHNTVSWYQQALGQGPQFIFQYYREEENGRGNFPPRFSGLQFPNYSSELNVNALELDDSALYLCASSLGLARTTDTQYFGPGTRLTVL.

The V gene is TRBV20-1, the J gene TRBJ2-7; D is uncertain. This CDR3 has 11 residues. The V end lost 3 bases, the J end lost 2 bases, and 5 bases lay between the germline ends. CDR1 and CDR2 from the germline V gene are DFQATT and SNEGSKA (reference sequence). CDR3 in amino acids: CSASGTYEQYF. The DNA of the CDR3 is TGCAGTGCTAGTGGCACCTACGAGCAGTACTTC.

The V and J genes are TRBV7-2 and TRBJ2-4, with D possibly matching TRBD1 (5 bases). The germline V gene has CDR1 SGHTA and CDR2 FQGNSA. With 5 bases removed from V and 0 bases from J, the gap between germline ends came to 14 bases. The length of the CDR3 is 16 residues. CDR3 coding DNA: TGTGCCAGCAGCGCCAGCCAGGGCGTAGCCAAAAACATTCAGTACTTC. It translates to CASSASQGVAKNIQYF.